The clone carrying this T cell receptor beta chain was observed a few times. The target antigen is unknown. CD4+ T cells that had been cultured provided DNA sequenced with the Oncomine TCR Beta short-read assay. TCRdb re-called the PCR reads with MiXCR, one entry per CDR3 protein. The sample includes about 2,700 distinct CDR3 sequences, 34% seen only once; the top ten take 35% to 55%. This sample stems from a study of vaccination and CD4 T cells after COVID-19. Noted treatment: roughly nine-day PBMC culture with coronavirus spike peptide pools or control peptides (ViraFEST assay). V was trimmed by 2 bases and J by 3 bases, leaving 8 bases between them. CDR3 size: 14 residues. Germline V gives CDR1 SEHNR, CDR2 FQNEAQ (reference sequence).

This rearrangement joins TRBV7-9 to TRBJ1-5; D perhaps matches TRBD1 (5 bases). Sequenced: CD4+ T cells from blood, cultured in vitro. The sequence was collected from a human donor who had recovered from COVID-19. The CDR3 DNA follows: TGTGCCAGCAGCTTACAGGGCCCCAATCAGCCCCAGCATTTT. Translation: CASSLQGPNQPQHF.